This T cell receptor beta chain was observed in a study of T-cell memory formation after mild COVID-19 (dated by TCRdb to about 2021). For the wider study: Most TCR sequence clusters were specific to one of the two donors. Longitudinal TCRalpha and TCRbeta repertoire sequencing tracked T-cell clones expanding and contracting after mild COVID-19 in a couple of donors. Two young, previously healthy adult volunteers made up the cohort, one male and one female. Broader findings and caveats from the paper: Clones contracting from day 15 to 85 had balanced CD4/CD8 phenotypes, while a second wave expanding from day 15 to 37 was biased towards CD4+. Contracting CD4+ clones turned up mainly in the CM and EM memory subsets, whereas EMRA was where CD8+ clones were enriched. SARS-CoV-2 specificity of the second-wave clones peaking on day 37 was not confirmed. Only a couple of mild cases were covered in the study, and larger cohorts including severe cases with pre-infection samples were considered necessary. Some responding clones were found in pre-infection memory, which suggests that pre-existing cross-reactive memory T cells took part in the SARS-CoV-2 response.

Ficoll-Paque density gradient centrifugation was the method used to isolate PBMCs. The germline ends are 17 bases apart after V is trimmed by 5 bases and J by 3 bases. CDR1 is given as MNHEY and CDR2 as SVGAGI, both from the germline V gene. The CDR3 measures 15 amino acids from cysteine to phenylalanine. Solely the CDR3 DNA is kept, with 45 bases framed from the first base. Sequencing instrument: Illumina NovaSeq 6000. TCRalpha and TCRbeta cDNA libraries were constructed by 5'RACE with constant-segment primers, with sample barcodes and unique molecular identifiers being introduced. RNA was extracted from every sample with Trizol reagent. Amplification of the libraries took two PCR steps, and the second step added a second sample barcode plus Illumina TruSeq adapters. The libraries were sequenced on an Illumina NovaSeq using 2 x 150 bp paired-end reads. In the authors' own workflow: Reads were demultiplexed and collapsed into UMI-guided consensus sequences with migec v1.2.7. With mixcr v2.1.11, UMI consensuses were aligned to TRA and TRB V and J templates and assembled into clonotypes. A clonotype was counted as expanded or contracted only when both edgeR and NoisET called the clonotype significant, with the noise models trained on biological replicates. For edgeR calls, a false discovery rate-adjusted p below 0.01 and a log2 fold-change threshold of 1 were applied. As an exploratory analysis of dynamics, max-normalized trajectories of the 1000 most abundant clonotypes were examined by PCA with hierarchical clustering. The CD4 or CD8 phenotype of responding clones was assigned using the separately sequenced CD4+ and CD8+ repertoires. TCRdb reran the public reads through fastp at Q25 and MiXCR, keeping productive beta chains. Every distinct CDR3 protein forms one entry, paired with its most common genes and DNA. The V and J calls follow TCRdb's processing rather than the paper's. Recorded for this sample are over 45,000 distinct CDR3 sequences; 9.3% of them occurred a single time. The top ten clones comprise roughly 12% of the sample.

A few counts support this clonotype. The target of this receptor is not known. Base-call qualities are not available, and no considerably larger clone is one nucleotide away. This chain joins TRBV6-5 to TRBJ2-7; TRBD1 is possibly the D segment (6 matching bases). The origin of this receptor is an adult woman who had mild COVID-19 (a few samples of this study predate the infection). The sample titles of this study are shuffled in the database, so cell type and time point are left out; the donor was told from shared clones. The sample comprised PBMCs or a T cell subset sorted from them (not recorded which). The DNA sequence reads TGTGCCAGCAGTAAGACAGGAAGAAGTGACTACGAGCAGTACTTC. This is translated as CASSKTGRSDYEQYF.